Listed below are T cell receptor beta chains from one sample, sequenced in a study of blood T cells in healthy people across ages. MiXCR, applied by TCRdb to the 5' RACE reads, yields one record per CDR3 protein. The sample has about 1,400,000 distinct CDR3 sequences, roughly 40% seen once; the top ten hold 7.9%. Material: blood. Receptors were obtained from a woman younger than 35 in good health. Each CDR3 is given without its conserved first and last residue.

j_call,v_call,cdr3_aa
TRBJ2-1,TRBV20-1,SASSGTDEQF
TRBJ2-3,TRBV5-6,ASSLWAGGISSTQY
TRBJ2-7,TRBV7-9,ASSLARTGPATYEQY
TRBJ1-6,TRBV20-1,SAAPLGGPSCNSPLH
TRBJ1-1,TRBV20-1,SARSQGEAF
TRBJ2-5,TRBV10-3,AISRTGNEQY
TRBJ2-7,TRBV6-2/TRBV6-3,ASSYSFSGGYEQY
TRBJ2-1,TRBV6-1,ASSGQGAFPNEQF
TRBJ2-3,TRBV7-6,ASSDAGADTQY
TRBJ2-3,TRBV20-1,SARVSGEPLATQY
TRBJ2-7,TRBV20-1,STSRGVVYEQY
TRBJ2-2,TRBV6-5,ASSYERASGELF
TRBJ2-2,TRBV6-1,ASSDQHGTGGAELF
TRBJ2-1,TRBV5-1,ASSGTSEFNEQF
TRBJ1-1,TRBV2,ASSGLPKGVSEAF
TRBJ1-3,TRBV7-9,ASSSGQVMVNTIY
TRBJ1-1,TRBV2,ASSEGPGGFRTEAF
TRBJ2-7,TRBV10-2,ASAGQGRGEQY
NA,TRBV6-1,ASRIDPYNEQY
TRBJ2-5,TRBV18,ASSPQAPGKETQY
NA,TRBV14,ASSQDRGLAGVWAKNIQY
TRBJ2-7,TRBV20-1,SAREPGLPTYEQY
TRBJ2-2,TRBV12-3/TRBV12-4,ASSPQRAGTGELF
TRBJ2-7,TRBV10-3,AISGADPTLFQY
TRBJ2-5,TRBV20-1,SAAGPYGETLY
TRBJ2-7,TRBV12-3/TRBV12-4,ASSTAPDEQY
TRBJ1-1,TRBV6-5,ASMGHTEAF
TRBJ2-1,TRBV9,ASSGTSYYNEQF
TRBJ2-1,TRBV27,ASSSPARPNEQF
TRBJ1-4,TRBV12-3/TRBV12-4,ASSWGGLSTNEKLF
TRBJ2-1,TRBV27,ASSPRSPYEQF
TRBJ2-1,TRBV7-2,ASSLAGGFYNDQF
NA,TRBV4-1,ASSQDQGFYEQY
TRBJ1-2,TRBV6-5,ASSRSGRGYGYT
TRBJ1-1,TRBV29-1,SGGKMNTEAF
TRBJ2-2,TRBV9,ASTVSGTGELF
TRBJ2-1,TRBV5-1,ASSLGDREKNEQF
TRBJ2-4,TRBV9,ASSGTSANIQY
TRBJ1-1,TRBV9,ASSVGRGRGEAF
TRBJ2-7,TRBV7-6,ASSLAGRGVASYEQY
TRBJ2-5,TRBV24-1,ATSYGIGANEQY
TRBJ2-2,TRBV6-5,ASSQGSNTGELF
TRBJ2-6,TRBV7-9,ASSLALGTPGANVLT
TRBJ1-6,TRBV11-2,ASSPAGSNSPLH
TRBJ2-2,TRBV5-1,ASSEPTSVNTGELF
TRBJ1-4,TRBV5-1,ASSFPTGFDSPNEKLF
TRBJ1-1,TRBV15,ATSRDGDVRTEAF
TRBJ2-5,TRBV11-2,ASSPVSGPTETQY
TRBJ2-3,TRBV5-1,ASSPIGFTLGRADTQY
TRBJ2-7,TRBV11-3,ASSPTVTGEQY
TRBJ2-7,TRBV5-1,ASSFHKDEQY
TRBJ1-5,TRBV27,ASSFNPDSNQPQH
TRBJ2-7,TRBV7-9,ASSSSVGEYVYEQY